The clone carrying this T cell receptor (beta chain) was detected only once. Its antigen remains unidentified. This CDR3 spans 14 amino acids. The V end lost 4 bases, the J end lost 7 bases, and 11 bases lay between the germline ends. Germline V gene lookup returns CDR1 SGHVS and CDR2 FQNEAQ. Assay: immunoSEQ multiplex PCR; the TCRdb copy retains only in-frame clones and omits some. Among approximately 15,000 clones listed, roughly 89% were seen once. This entry comes from a study of chemoradiotherapy in HPV16-positive cancers. Whole-study context: Candidate HPV-specific clones and shared TCR motifs came from a couple of HPV16-positive patients.

Repertoires were sampled repeatedly during chemoradiotherapy. The study, taken as a whole, reports: In HPV16-positive patients, HPV-responsive T-cell expansion tracked better recurrence-free survival.

The origin of this receptor is a human donor with HPV-associated anogenital cancer. The sample consisted of tumor tissue, taken from a patient who underwent chemoradiotherapy. This chain joins TRBV7-8 and TRBJ1-6; tentative D call: TRBD1 (5 bases). CDR3 protein: CASSYGTRNSPLHF. CDR3 nucleotide sequence: TGTGCCAGCAGCTACGGGACCAGGAATTCACCCCTCCACTTT.